What follows are 32 T cell receptor beta chains derived from one specimen sequenced in a study of T cell responses to AZD1222 COVID-19 vaccine. The protocol was immunoSEQ multiplex PCR, while the TCRdb copy is restricted to in-frame clones and leaves out a portion. The sample yields 85,000 to 120,000 clones, roughly 84% seen once. The input for sequencing was peripheral blood, taken on day 0 of AZD1222 vaccination. Receptor source: an adult in good health.

The rearrangement links TRBV5-3 to TRBJ1-2, with unresolved D. TRBV5-3 is an open reading frame, and its role is uncertain. The CDR3 contains 13 residues. Trimming removed 0 bases at V and 1 base at J, with 4 bases between. CDR3 protein: CARSLARNYGYTF. The CDR3 DNA sequence: TGTGCCAGAAGCTTGGCTCGTAACTATGGCTACACCTTC.

The CDR3 coding sequence is TGTGCCAGCAGCTTAGGGGGACTAGTAGGAGATACGCAGTATTTT. It is translated as CASSLGGLVGDTQYF. The V and J genes are TRBV11-3 and TRBJ2-3; the match to TRBD2 covers 8 bases. This CDR3 comprises 15 residues. V was pared by 1 base and J by 5 bases, with 5 bases of the junction left unmatched. Per the germline V gene, CDR1 is SGHNT and CDR2 is YENEEA.

In its sample, this clone was seen a few times. V and J are TRBV6-5 and TRBJ1-1; D is possibly TRBD1 (5 bases). Trimming removed 7 bases at V and 4 bases at J, with 13 bases between. There are 13 residues in the CDR3. Germline-derived CDR1 and CDR2 are MNHEY and SVGAGI. This chain's CDR3 is CASTRGGATEAFF. As DNA, the CDR3 is TGTGCCAGCACTCGCGGTGGGGCCACTGAAGCTTTCTTT.

The chain carries TRBV6-2 or TRBV6-3 and TRBJ2-7; either TRBD1 or TRBD2 may supply D (5 bases each). Trimming left V 6 bases short and J 12 bases short, with 18 bases between. Germline V gene lookup returns CDR1 MNHEY and CDR2 SVGEGT. The CDR3 covers 12 residues. CDR3 amino acids: CASSPGAWGLYV. As DNA, the CDR3 is TGTGCCAGCAGCCCAGGAGCCTGGGGGTTGTACGTC.

J is TRBJ1-1 and V is TRBV10-2; D perhaps matches TRBD1 (5 bases). CDR3 length: 14 residues. The germline V gene has CDR1 WSHSY and CDR2 SAAADI. The V end lost 7 bases, the J end lost 3 bases, and 15 bases lay between the germline ends. The CDR3 sequence is CASKNSGTYTEAFF. The CDR3 DNA reads as TGCGCCAGCAAAAATTCGGGGACTTACACTGAAGCTTTCTTT.

This clone came up a few times. The chain uses TRBV13 and TRBJ2-1, with D tentatively TRBD1 or TRBD2 (5 bases each). With 5 bases removed from V and 2 bases from J, the gap between germline ends came to 13 bases. Germline assignment: CDR1 PRHDT and CDR2 FYEKMQ (reference sequence). This CDR3 is 15 amino acids long. The CDR3 reads CASSLGTVTYNEQFF. The CDR3 DNA follows: TGTGCCAGCAGCCTCGGGACGGTGACCTACAATGAGCAGTTCTTC.

V usage is TRBV11-1 and J usage is TRBJ2-1; 8 positions agree with TRBD1. CDR3 size: 14 residues. V lost 3 bases, J lost 6 bases, and 4 bases stayed unmatched. CDR1 SGHAT and CDR2 FQDESV come from the germline V gene (reference sequence). The CDR3, as DNA: TGTGCCAGCAGCTTCGCCACAGGGGGCAATGAGCAGTTCTTC. This sequence encodes CASSFATGGNEQFF.

This chain connects TRBV27 to TRBJ1-2; D is ambiguous. The CDR3 spans 13 residues. Germline loops: CDR1 MNHEY, CDR2 SMNVEV (reference sequence). V lost 5 bases, J lost 8 bases, and 15 bases lay in between. The CDR3 DNA is TGTGCCAGCAGTCTGGACGGGCGGAACGGCTACACCTTC. Its translation: CASSLDGRNGYTF.

The chain has TRBV5-4 and TRBJ2-1; 11 bases map to TRBD1. The germline V gene encodes CDR1 SGHNT and CDR2 YYREEE (reference sequence). V shed 5 bases and J 9 bases; nucleotides not matched to a gene: 7. The CDR3 totals 14 residues. CDR3 in DNA: TGTGCCAGCAGTAGGACAGGGGGCGCGGGTGAGCAGTTCTTC. It yields the protein CASSRTGGAGEQFF.

This sequence joins TRBV7-2 and TRBJ2-1; D is perhaps TRBD2 (6 bases). CDR1 SGHTA and CDR2 FQGNSA come from the germline V gene. V was shortened by 2 bases and J by 9 bases, with 14 bases between the two germline ends. The CDR3 is made up of 14 amino acids. CDR3 protein: CASSLYAGGAEQFF. CDR3 in DNA: TGTGCCAGCAGCTTATATGCAGGAGGGGCTGAGCAGTTCTTC.

A few counts support this clone. The chain recombines TRBV6-5 with TRBJ1-6; possible D gene TRBD1, 6 bases. The germline V gene encodes CDR1 MNHEY and CDR2 SVGAGI. Deletions cut 10 bases from V and 9 bases from J, with 16 bases between. This CDR3 is 13 amino acids long. CDR3 coding DNA: TGTGCCACCGGGCCGGGACACCTTTCACCCCTCCACTTT. Encoded protein: CATGPGHLSPLHF.

The gene calls are TRBV6-1 and TRBJ2-7; D not certain. The CDR3 is made up of 14 amino acids. V lost 2 bases and J lost 3, with 11 bases in between. Looked up from germline, CDR1 is MNHNS and CDR2 is SASEGT. CDR3 residues: CASSESGENYEQYF. The CDR3 region has the DNA TGTGCCAGCAGTGAATCTGGAGAAAACTACGAGCAGTACTTC.

DNA of the CDR3: TGCGCCAGCAGCGGATTACTAGGGAATGAGCAGTTCTTC. It translates to CASSGLLGNEQFF. This rearrangement joins TRBV5-1 to TRBJ2-1; D is possibly TRBD2 (5 bases). Trimming cost V 4 bases and J 7 bases, with 12 bases left between them. CDR3 length equals 13 residues. Germline V gene lookup returns CDR1 SGHRS and CDR2 YFSETQ. Supplemented by reference TRBV5-1 and TRBJ2-1, the full variable domain reads KAGVTQTPRYLIKTRGQQVTLSCSPISGHRSVSWYQQTPGQGLQFLFEYFSETQRNKGNFPGRFSGRQFSNSRSEMNVSTLELGDSALYLCASSGLLGNEQFFGPGTRLTVL.

The V gene is TRBV24-1, the J gene TRBJ2-7, with 7 bases aligning to TRBD2. The germline gives CDR1 KGHDR, CDR2 SFDVKD. This CDR3 has 13 residues. V was clipped by 3 bases and J by 4 bases; unmatched bases: 2. This CDR3 is CATSDGGGYEQYF. The CDR3 nucleotides read TGTGCCACCAGTGATGGGGGGGGGTACGAGCAGTACTTC.

The rearrangement uses TRBV7-7 and TRBJ2-3; D might be TRBD1 (6 bases). CDR1 SSHAT and CDR2 FNYEAQ come from the germline V gene (reference sequence). This CDR3 contains 15 residues. The V and J ends lost 5 bases and 2 bases respectively, with 14 bases between them. The CDR3 here is CASSPTAGATDTQYF. CDR3 sequence (DNA): TGTGCCAGCAGCCCAACGGCAGGGGCCACAGATACGCAGTATTTT.

The CDR3 DNA reads TGTGCCAGCAGCCCGAGCGCAACTAATGAAAAACTGTTTTTT. Translated, it gives CASSPSATNEKLFF. V is TRBV7-2 and J is TRBJ1-4, with D hard to call. The CDR3 has 14 residues. Per germline, CDR1 SGHTA and CDR2 FQGNSA. Trimming removed 5 bases from V and 0 bases from J, with 7 bases in between.

V and J are TRBV23-1 and TRBJ2-7, with D perhaps matching TRBD1 (8 bases). TRBV23-1 carries the ORF label, with uncertain function. There are 17 residues in the CDR3. Trimming shortened V by 4 bases and J by 3 bases, and 22 bases separated the two germline ends. For the CDR3, the DNA is TGCGCCAGCAGTCGACTTAATCACAGGGGGGGATTCTACGAGCAGTACGTC. Translating gives CASSRLNHRGGFYEQYV.

This clone appeared a single time. The V and J genes are TRBV6-2 or TRBV6-3 and TRBJ1-5; 7 nucleotides agree with TRBD1. This CDR3 comprises 17 residues. Losses at the gene ends were 1 base for V and 1 base for J; bases not matched to a gene: 7. CDR1 MNHEY and CDR2 SVGEGT come from the germline V gene. Here the CDR3 DNA reads TGTGCCAGCAGTTACTTTAGTGGCAGGGGGAGCAATCAGCCCCAGCATTTT. Its protein is CASSYFSGRGSNQPQHF.

The chain is built from TRBV2 and TRBJ2-7; D possibly corresponds to TRBD2 (5 bases). Germline loops: CDR1 SNHLY, CDR2 FYNNEI. V shed 6 bases and J shed 2 bases, with 8 bases lying between them. This CDR3 spans 12 amino acids. The CDR3 DNA sequence: TGTGCCAGCAGGGAGGCCGCCTACGAGCAGTACTTC. This sequence encodes CASREAAYEQYF.

V and J are TRBV20-1 and TRBJ2-1, with 9 bases that match TRBD2. There are 15 residues in the CDR3. After removal of 3 bases from V and 6 bases from J, the junction contained 9 bases not matched to a gene. Germline V CDR1 and CDR2: DFQATT, SNEGSKA (reference sequence). CDR3 in amino acids: CSASDQVAGANEQFF. In DNA, the CDR3 is TGCAGTGCTAGTGACCAGGTAGCGGGGGCCAATGAGCAGTTCTTC.

The rearrangement joins TRBV6-5 to TRBJ1-2, with a weak D call TRBD1 (5 bases). Trimming stripped 6 bases from V and 4 bases from J, with 12 bases between. The CDR3 is made up of 13 amino acids. The germline V gene encodes CDR1 MNHEY and CDR2 SVGAGI. The CDR3 nucleotides read TGTGCCAGCAGGGACGACAGACCCTATGGCTACACCTTC. Translation gives CASRDDRPYGYTF.

The chain employs TRBV2 and TRBJ1-5; D uncertain. Germline CDR1 and CDR2: SNHLY and FYNNEI. V was clipped by 0 bases and J by 2 bases, with 5 bases between them. This CDR3 contains 14 residues. The CDR3: CASSEAWGNQPQHF. CDR3 DNA: TGTGCCAGCAGTGAAGCGTGGGGCAATCAGCCCCAGCATTTT.

The V gene is TRBV19, the J gene TRBJ2-1, with 11 bases lining up with TRBD2. V was clipped by 1 base and J by 9 bases; unmatched bases: 5. Germline loops: CDR1 LNHDA, CDR2 SQIVND (reference sequence). The CDR3 is 15 residues long. CDR3 bases: TGTGCCAGTAGTATAGTAGCGGGGGGGGATTTTGAGCAGTTCTTC. The encoded protein is CASSIVAGGDFEQFF.

The J gene is TRBJ2-1, the V gene TRBV12-3 or TRBV12-4, with D possibly matching TRBD1 (6 bases). Trimming removed 6 bases from V and 9 bases from J, with 15 bases in between. This CDR3 region has 13 residues. This CDR3 reads CASSPHLTGEQFF. Written as DNA, the CDR3 is TGTGCCAGCAGCCCTCACCTGACAGGTGAGCAGTTCTTC.

The J gene is TRBJ1-6, the V gene TRBV12-5; D is unresolved. The ends were cut back, 1 base at V and 0 bases at J, with 10 bases in the middle. This CDR3 has 17 residues. The germline V gene has CDR1 LGHNT and CDR2 FRNRAP. The CDR3 nucleotides are TGTGCTAGTGGTTTGGCCGTCGTGAGCTCCTATAATTCACCCCTCCACTTT. It translates to CASGLAVVSSYNSPLHF.

The V call is TRBV6-2 or TRBV6-3, the J call TRBJ2-5; 13 positions agree with TRBD2. Per the germline V gene, CDR1 is MNHEY and CDR2 is SVGEGT. Trimming removed 5 bases from V and 5 bases from J; junction bases left unmatched: 8. The CDR3 extends over 16 amino acids. The CDR3 coding sequence is TGTGCCAGCAGTCAGGGGACTAGCGGGATCGGGGAGACCCAGTACTTC. This encodes CASSQGTSGIGETQYF.

The chain links TRBV29-1 to TRBJ2-1; 7 bases are a match to TRBD1. There are 11 residues in the CDR3. Germline CDR1 and CDR2: SQVTM and ANQGSEA. The V segment lost 6 bases and the J segment 6 bases; nucleotides outside the gene matches: 2. Here the CDR3 DNA reads TGCAGCGTGGGGGACAGCAATGAGCAGTTCTTC. Translation gives CSVGDSNEQFF.

V gene TRBV7-2 combines with J gene TRBJ1-4; the match to TRBD1 covers 7 bases. Germline assignment: CDR1 SGHTA and CDR2 FQGNSA. This CDR3 spans 15 amino acids. With V trimmed by 5 bases and J by 3 bases, 6 bases remained unmatched. This CDR3 is CASSQQGGSNEKLFF. The CDR3 DNA reads TGTGCCAGCAGCCAGCAGGGGGGGTCTAATGAAAAACTGTTTTTT.

This clone was counted a single time. V gene TRBV6-6 combines with J gene TRBJ2-7; D not certain. This CDR3 region has 14 residues. CDR1 and CDR2 (germline): MNHNY, SVGAGI (reference sequence). Trimming took 5 bases from V and 0 from J, leaving 11 bases between them. For the CDR3, the DNA is TGTGCCAGCAGTCACACAGAAAGCTCCTACGAGCAGTACGTC. Translation gives CASSHTESSYEQYV.

The rearrangement uses TRBV5-6 and TRBJ2-1; D gene uncertain. There are 11 residues in the CDR3. CDR1 is SGHDT, CDR2 YYEEEE, per germline. V lost 2 bases to trimming and J lost 9 bases, with 6 bases between them. The CDR3: CASSLSLEQFF. For the CDR3, the DNA is TGTGCCAGCAGCTTATCGCTTGAGCAGTTCTTC.

The rearrangement links TRBV4-1 to TRBJ2-5; D not certain. The CDR3 runs 13 residues. The germline V and J ends were trimmed by 4 bases and 3 bases, with 9 bases remaining between them. Per the germline V gene, CDR1 is MGHRA and CDR2 is YSYEKL. Here the CDR3 DNA reads TGCGCCAGCAGCCGTTGGCAGAAAGAGACCCAGTACTTC. It translates to CASSRWQKETQYF.

The CDR3: CAWSVKKTEAFF. CDR3 DNA: TGTGCCTGGAGTGTTAAGAAAACTGAAGCTTTCTTT. This sequence joins TRBV30 and TRBJ1-1, with D hard to call. The germline V and J ends were trimmed by 0 bases and 5 bases, with 7 bases remaining between them. The CDR3 covers 12 residues. In germline, CDR1 is GTSNPN, CDR2 SVGIG (reference sequence).